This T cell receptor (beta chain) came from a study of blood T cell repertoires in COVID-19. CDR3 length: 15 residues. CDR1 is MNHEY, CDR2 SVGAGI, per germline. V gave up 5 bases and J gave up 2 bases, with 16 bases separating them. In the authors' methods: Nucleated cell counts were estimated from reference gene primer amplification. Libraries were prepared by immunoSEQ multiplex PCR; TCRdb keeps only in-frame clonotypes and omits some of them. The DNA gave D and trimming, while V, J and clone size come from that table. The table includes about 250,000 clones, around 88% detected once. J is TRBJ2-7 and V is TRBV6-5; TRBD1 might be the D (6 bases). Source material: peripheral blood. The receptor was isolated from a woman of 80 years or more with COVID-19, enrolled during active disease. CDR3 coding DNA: TGTGCCAGCAGTCTCTCGGACAGTGCAACCTACGAGCAGTACGTC. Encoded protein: CASSLSDSATYEQYV.